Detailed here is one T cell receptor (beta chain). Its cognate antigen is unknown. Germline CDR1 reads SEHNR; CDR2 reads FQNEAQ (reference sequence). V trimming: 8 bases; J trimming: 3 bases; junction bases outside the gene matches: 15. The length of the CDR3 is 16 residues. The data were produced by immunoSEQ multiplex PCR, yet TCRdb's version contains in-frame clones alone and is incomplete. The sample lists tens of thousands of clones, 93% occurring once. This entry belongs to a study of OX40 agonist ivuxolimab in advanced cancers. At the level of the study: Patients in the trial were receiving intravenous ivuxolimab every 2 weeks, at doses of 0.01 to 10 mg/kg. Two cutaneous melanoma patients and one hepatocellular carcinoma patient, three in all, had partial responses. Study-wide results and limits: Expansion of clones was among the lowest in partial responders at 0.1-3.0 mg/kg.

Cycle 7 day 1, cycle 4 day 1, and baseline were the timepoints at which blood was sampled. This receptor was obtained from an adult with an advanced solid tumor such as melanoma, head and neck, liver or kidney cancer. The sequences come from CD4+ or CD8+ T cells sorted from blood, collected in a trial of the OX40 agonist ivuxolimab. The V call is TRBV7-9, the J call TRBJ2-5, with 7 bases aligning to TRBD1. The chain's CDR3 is CASDSTTGQVEETQYF. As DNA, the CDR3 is TGTGCCAGCGACTCGACAACCGGACAGGTTGAAGAGACCCAGTACTTC.